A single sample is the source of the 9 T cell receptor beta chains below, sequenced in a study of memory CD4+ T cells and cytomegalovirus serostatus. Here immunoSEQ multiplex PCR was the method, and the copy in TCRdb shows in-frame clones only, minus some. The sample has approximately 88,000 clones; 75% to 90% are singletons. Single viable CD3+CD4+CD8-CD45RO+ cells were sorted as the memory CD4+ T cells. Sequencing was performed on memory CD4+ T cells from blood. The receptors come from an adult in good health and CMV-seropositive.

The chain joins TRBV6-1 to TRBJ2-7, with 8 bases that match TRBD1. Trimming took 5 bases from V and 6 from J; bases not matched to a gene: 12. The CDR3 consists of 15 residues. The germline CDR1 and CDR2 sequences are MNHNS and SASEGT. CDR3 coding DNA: TGTGCCAGCAGTCAGTTGACGGGGACAGGCACCGAGCAGTACTTC. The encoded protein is CASSQLTGTGTEQYF.

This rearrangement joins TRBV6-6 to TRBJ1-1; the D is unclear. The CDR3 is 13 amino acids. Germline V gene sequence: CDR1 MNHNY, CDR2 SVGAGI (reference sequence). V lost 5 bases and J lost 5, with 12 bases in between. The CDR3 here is CASSLDRGTEAFF. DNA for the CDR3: TGTGCCAGCAGTCTTGACCGAGGGACTGAAGCTTTCTTT.

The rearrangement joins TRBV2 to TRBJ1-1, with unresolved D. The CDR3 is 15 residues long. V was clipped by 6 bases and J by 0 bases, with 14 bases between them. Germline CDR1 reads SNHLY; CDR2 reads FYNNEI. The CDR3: CASRRGFAMNTEAFF. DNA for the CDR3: TGTGCCAGCAGAAGAGGTTTTGCTATGAACACTGAAGCTTTCTTT.

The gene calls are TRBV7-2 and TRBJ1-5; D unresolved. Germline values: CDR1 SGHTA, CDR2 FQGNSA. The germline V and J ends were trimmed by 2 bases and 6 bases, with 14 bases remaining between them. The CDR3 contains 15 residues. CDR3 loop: CASSLRFGEGQPQHF. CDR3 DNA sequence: TGTGCCAGCAGCTTACGATTCGGGGAGGGTCAGCCCCAGCATTTT.

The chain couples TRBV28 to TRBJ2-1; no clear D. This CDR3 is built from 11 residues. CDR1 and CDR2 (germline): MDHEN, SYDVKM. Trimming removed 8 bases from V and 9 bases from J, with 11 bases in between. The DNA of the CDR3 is TGTGCCAGCCGTAAAAGACCTGAGCAGTTCTTC. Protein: CASRKRPEQFF.

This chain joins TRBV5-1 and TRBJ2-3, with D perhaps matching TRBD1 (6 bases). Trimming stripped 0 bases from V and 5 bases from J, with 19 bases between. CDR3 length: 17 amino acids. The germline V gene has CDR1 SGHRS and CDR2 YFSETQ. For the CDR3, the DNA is TGCGCCAGCAGCTTGGGCAGGAGGCAGGGGAGTTTAGATACGCAGTATTTT. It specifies CASSLGRRQGSLDTQYF.

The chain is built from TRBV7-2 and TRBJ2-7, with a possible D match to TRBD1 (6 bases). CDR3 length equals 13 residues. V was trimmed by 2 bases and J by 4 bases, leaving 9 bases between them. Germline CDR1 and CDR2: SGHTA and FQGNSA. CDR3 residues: CASSLFRGYEQYF. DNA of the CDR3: TGTGCCAGCAGCTTATTTAGGGGGTACGAGCAGTACTTC.

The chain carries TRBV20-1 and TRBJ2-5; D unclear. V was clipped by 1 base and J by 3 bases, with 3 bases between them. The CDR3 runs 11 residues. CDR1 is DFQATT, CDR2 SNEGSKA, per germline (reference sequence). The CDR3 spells CSARGEETQYF. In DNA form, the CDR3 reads TGCAGTGCTAGAGGGGAAGAGACCCAGTACTTC.

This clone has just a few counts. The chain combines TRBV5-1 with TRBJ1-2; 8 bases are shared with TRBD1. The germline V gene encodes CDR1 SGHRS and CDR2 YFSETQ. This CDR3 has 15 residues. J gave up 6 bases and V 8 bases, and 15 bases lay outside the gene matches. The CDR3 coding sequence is TGCGCCAGTTCGACAGGGGTCCCAGTTCTTCATGGCTACACCTTC. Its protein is CASSTGVPVLHGYTF.